These 19 T cell receptor beta chains were sequenced from one sample in a study of blood T cell repertoires in COVID-19. Generated by immunoSEQ multiplex PCR, the TCRdb table keeps only in-frame clones and is missing some. The table lists 400,000 to 450,000 clones, approximately 88% of them singletons. Sequenced sample: peripheral blood. These receptors all stem from a woman aged 50 to 65 with COVID-19, enrolled during active disease.

The rearrangement uses TRBV4-1 and TRBJ2-3, with 9 bases lining up with TRBD1. The CDR3 length is 17 residues. Germline V lookup: CDR1 MGHRA, CDR2 YSYEKL. After removal of 0 bases from V and 5 bases from J, the junction contained 9 bases not matched to a gene. CDR3 sequence: CASSQDGGQGLGDTQYF. As DNA, the CDR3 is TGCGCCAGCAGCCAAGACGGGGGACAGGGTCTGGGAGATACGCAGTATTTT.

The CDR3 protein is CASSQELTGELFF. The CDR3 DNA is TGCGCCAGCAGCCAAGAACTAACGGGGGAGCTGTTTTTT. The chain uses TRBV4-1 and TRBJ2-2; no reliable D call. Germline CDR1 MGHRA, CDR2 YSYEKL. V was trimmed by 0 bases and J by 8 bases, leaving 7 bases between them. The CDR3 is 13 amino acids.

With regard to this clone: Other nucleotide sequences from this sample produce the same CDR3. J is TRBJ2-7 and V is TRBV7-6; a weak D match, TRBD2 (6 bases). Trimming removed 1 base at V and 2 bases at J, with 9 bases between. CDR1 and CDR2 from the germline V gene are SGHVS and FNYEAQ. This CDR3 is 14 amino acids long. CDR3 region: CASSLGGGAYEQYF. Here the CDR3 DNA reads TGTGCCAGCAGCTTAGGGGGCGGGGCCTACGAGCAGTACTTC.

The V and J genes are TRBV3-1 (or the pseudogene TRBV3-2) and TRBJ2-1; TRBD2 aligns across 7 bases. Germline values: CDR1 LGHDT, CDR2 YNNKEL (reference sequence). This CDR3 has 15 amino acids. V trimming: 4 bases; J trimming: 8 bases; junction bases outside the gene matches: 11. The CDR3 here is CASSPTTSVEDEQFF. The CDR3 nucleotides are TGTGCCAGCAGCCCTACTACTAGCGTAGAGGATGAGCAGTTCTTC.

The DNA for the CDR3 is TGTGCCAGCAGCTTAGCCGAAAAGGTCGGGGAGCAGTACTTC. Encoded protein: CASSLAEKVGEQYF. This chain connects TRBV7-9 to TRBJ2-7, with D uncertain. CDR3 length: 14 amino acids. V was shortened by 0 bases and J by 7 bases, with 13 bases between the two germline ends. CDR1 SEHNR and CDR2 FQNEAQ come from the germline V gene (reference sequence).

The CDR3 DNA follows: TGCGCCAGCAGCCGTTCGACTAGTGATGCAACAGATACGCAGTATTTT. Its translation: CASSRSTSDATDTQYF. The chain is built from TRBV4-1 and TRBJ2-3, with D possibly TRBD2 on 6 matching bases. The length of the CDR3 is 16 residues. V was cut by 4 bases and J by 3 bases, with 17 bases left in between. Germline-derived CDR1 and CDR2 are MGHRA and YSYEKL.

The chain combines TRBV20-1 with TRBJ2-3; TRBD2 agrees at 8 bases. Germline V gene data show CDR1 as DFQATT and CDR2 as SNEGSKA (reference sequence). CDR3 length equals 14 residues. V shed 3 bases and J 6 bases; nucleotides not matched to a gene: 8. The CDR3 sequence: CSASFNGGADTQYF. The CDR3 region has the DNA TGCAGTGCTAGTTTTAACGGGGGGGCTGATACGCAGTATTTT.

This chain joins TRBV6-5 and TRBJ2-3, with a weak D call TRBD1 (5 bases). V was clipped by 7 bases and J by 1 base, with 9 bases between them. Germline V gives CDR1 MNHEY, CDR2 SVGAGI. The CDR3 is made up of 13 amino acids. The CDR3 sequence is CASISRGTDTQYF. The CDR3 DNA follows: TGTGCCAGCATCTCCAGGGGCACAGATACGCAGTATTTT.

This clone occurred a few times. CDR3 in DNA: TGCAGTGCTAGTACCGTGGGTCATCGTGGACTAGCGGCAGATACGCAGTATTTT. It translates to CSASTVGHRGLAADTQYF. The chain is built from TRBV20-1 and TRBJ2-3; 10 bases are a match to TRBD2. The CDR3 has 18 amino acids. V lost 3 bases and J lost 4; bases outside the gene matches: 16. From germline, CDR1 is DFQATT and CDR2 SNEGSKA (reference sequence).

This chain joins TRBV29-1 and TRBJ1-1; D uncertain. Per the germline V gene, CDR1 is SQVTM and CDR2 is ANQGSEA. The CDR3 spans 11 residues. V lost 7 bases and J 6 bases, leaving 12 bases between the germline ends. This CDR3 is CSASEEAEAFF. The CDR3 DNA reads as TGCAGCGCCAGCGAGGAAGCTGAAGCTTTCTTT.

The V and J genes are TRBV9 and TRBJ2-3; 10 bases agree with TRBD2. After removal of 2 bases from V and 3 bases from J, the junction contained 9 bases not matched to a gene. This CDR3 comprises 17 residues. The germline CDR1 and CDR2 sequences are SGDLS and YYNGEE. The CDR3 DNA is TGTGCCAGCAGCGTTTCTGGGGCACTAGCGGGGACAGATACGCAGTATTTT. Amino acids: CASSVSGALAGTDTQYF.

The chain couples TRBV5-4 to TRBJ1-2, with a weak D call TRBD1 (6 bases). The CDR3 has 13 residues. Per the germline V gene, CDR1 is SGHNT and CDR2 is YYREEE (reference sequence). Trimming left V 9 bases short and J 1 base short, with 13 bases between. CDR3 region: CAIRNRDNYGYTF. The CDR3 DNA reads as TGTGCCATCCGAAACAGGGATAACTATGGCTACACCTTC.

The CDR3 DNA sequence: TGTGCCAGTAGTATGACCGGGAATTTGAACACTGAAGCTTTCTTT. Protein: CASSMTGNLNTEAFF. This rearrangement joins TRBV19 to TRBJ1-1; no definite D call. CDR1 and CDR2 from the germline V gene are LNHDA and SQIVND (reference sequence). The CDR3 runs 15 residues. V was cut by 3 bases and J by 0 bases, with 11 bases left in between.

V is TRBV14 and J is TRBJ1-2; D might be TRBD1 (5 bases). The CDR3 has 14 amino acids. Trimming took 2 bases from V and 4 from J, leaving 11 bases between them. In germline, CDR1 is SGHDN, CDR2 FVKESK. The CDR3 here is CASSQRGGPYGYTF. The CDR3 nucleotides read TGTGCCAGCAGCCAAAGGGGAGGGCCCTATGGCTACACCTTC.

The chain recombines TRBV9 with TRBJ2-7, with 11 positions matching TRBD1. There are 15 residues in the CDR3. Trimming removed 2 bases from V and 4 bases from J; junction bases left unmatched: 5. Per the germline V gene, CDR1 is SGDLS and CDR2 is YYNGEE. This CDR3 is CASSVGTGGGYEQYF. The CDR3 region has the DNA TGTGCCAGCAGCGTTGGGACAGGGGGTGGGTACGAGCAGTACTTC. The full variable domain, its missing parts supplied by reference TRBV9 and TRBJ2-7, is DSGVTQTPKHLITATGQRVTLRCSPRSGDLSVYWYQQSLDQGLQFLIQYYNGEERAKGNILERFSAQQFPDLHSELNLSSLELGDSALYFCASSVGTGGGYEQYFGPGTRLTVT.

The V call is TRBV7-9, the J call TRBJ1-5, with a possible D match to TRBD1 (5 bases). CDR1 SEHNR and CDR2 FQNEAQ come from the germline V gene (reference sequence). This CDR3 region has 14 residues. The germline V and J ends were trimmed by 6 bases and 3 bases, with 12 bases remaining between them. CDR3 DNA sequence: TGTGCCAGCAGTCGGCAGGGATCCAATCAGCCCCAGCATTTT. This sequence encodes CASSRQGSNQPQHF.

V gene TRBV5-1 combines with J gene TRBJ2-2; 9 bases agree with TRBD2. Germline V gene data show CDR1 as SGHRS and CDR2 as YFSETQ. The CDR3 covers 15 residues. With 0 bases clipped from V and 7 bases from J, the junction kept 4 bases outside the gene matches. In nucleotides, the CDR3 is TGCGCCAGCAGCTTGGGGATGACTAGCGGCGGGGAGCTGTTTTTT. As protein: CASSLGMTSGGELFF.

The V gene is TRBV5-3, the J gene TRBJ2-1; TRBD2 aligns across 7 bases. TRBV5-3 is flagged as an ORF with uncertain function. There are 13 residues in the CDR3. Trimming took 9 bases from V and 4 from J; bases not matched to a gene: 7. This CDR3 is CAIGTTSYNEQFF. Here the CDR3 DNA reads TGTGCCATCGGGACTACCTCTTACAATGAGCAGTTCTTC.

This clone was recorded once. The rearrangement uses TRBV7-8 and TRBJ1-6; the D is unclear. V was cut by 4 bases and J by 0 bases, with 16 bases left in between. Germline CDR1 SGHVS, CDR2 FQNEAQ. This CDR3 region has 18 residues. CDR3 in DNA: TGTGCCAGCAGCTACCACCGGGTGCCCAGCTCCTATAATTCACCCCTCCACTTT. This codes for CASSYHRVPSSYNSPLHF. The full variable domain, in which reference TRBV7-8 and TRBJ1-6 provide the parts outside the CDR3, is GAGVSQSPRYKVAKRGQDVALRCDPISGHVSLFWYQQALGQGPEFLTYFQNEAQLDKSGLPSDRFFAERPEGSVSTLKIQRTQQEDSAVYLCASSYHRVPSSYNSPLHFGNGTRLTVT.